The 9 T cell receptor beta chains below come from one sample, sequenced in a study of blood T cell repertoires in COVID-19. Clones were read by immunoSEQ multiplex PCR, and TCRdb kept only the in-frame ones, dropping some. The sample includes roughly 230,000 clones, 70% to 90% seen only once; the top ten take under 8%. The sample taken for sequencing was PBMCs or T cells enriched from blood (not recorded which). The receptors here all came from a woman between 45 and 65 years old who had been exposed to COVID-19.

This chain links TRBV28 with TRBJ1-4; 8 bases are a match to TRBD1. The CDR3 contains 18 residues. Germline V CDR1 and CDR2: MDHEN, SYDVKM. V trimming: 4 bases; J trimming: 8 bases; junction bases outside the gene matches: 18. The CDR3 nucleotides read TGTGCCAGCAGTTCGCGGGCGACAGGGGCCCAACCAAGGGAAAAACTGTTTTTT. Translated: CASSSRATGAQPREKLFF. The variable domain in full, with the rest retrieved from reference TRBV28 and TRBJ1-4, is DVKVTQSSRYLVKRTGEKVFLECVQDMDHENMFWYRQDPGLGLRLIYFSYDVKMKEKGDIPEGYSVSREKKERFSLILESASTNQTSMYLCASSSRATGAQPREKLFFGSGTQLSVL.

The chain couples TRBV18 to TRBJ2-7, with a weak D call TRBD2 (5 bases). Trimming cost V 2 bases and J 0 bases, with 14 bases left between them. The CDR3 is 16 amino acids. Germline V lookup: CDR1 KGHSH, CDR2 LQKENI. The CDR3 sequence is CASSPISGSDSYEQYF. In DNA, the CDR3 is TGTGCCAGCTCACCAATCTCGGGATCAGACTCCTACGAGCAGTACTTC. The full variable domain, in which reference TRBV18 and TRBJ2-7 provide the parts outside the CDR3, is NAGVMQNPRHLVRRRGQEARLRCSPMKGHSHVYWYRQLPEEGLKFMVYLQKENIIDESGMPKERFSAEFPKEGPSILRIQQVVRGDSAAYFCASSPISGSDSYEQYFGPGTRLTVT.

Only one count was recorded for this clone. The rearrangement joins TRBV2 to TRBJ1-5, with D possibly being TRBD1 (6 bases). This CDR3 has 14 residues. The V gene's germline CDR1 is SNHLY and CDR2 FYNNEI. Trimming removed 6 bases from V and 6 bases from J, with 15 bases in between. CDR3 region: CASRLGQQGQPQHF. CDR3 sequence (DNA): TGTGCCAGCAGACTCGGACAGCAGGGTCAGCCCCAGCATTTT. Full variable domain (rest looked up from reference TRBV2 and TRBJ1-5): EPEVTQTPSHQVTQMGQEVILRCVPISNHLYFYWYRQILGQKVEFLVSFYNNEISEKSEIFDDQFSVERPDGSNFTLKIRSTKLEDSAMYFCASRLGQQGQPQHFGDGTRLSIL.

The CDR3 sequence is CASSPNRRDQPQHF. CDR3 nucleotide sequence: TGTGCCAGCTCACCTAACAGGCGAGATCAGCCCCAGCATTTT. The chain is built from TRBV18 and TRBJ1-5; D possibly corresponds to TRBD1 (5 bases). Germline loops: CDR1 KGHSH, CDR2 LQKENI. V lost 3 bases, J lost 5 bases, and 11 bases lay in between. The CDR3 runs 14 residues.

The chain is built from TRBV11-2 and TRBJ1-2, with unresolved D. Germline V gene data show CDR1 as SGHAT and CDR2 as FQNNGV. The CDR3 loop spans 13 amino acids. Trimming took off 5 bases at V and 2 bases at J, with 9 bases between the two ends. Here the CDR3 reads CASSHTENYGYTF. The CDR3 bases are TGTGCCAGCAGCCACACAGAGAACTATGGCTACACCTTC.

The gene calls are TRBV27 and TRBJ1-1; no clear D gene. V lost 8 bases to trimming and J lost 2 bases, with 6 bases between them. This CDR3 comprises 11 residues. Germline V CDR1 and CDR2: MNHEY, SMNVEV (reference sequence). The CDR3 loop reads CASGENTEAFF. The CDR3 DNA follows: TGTGCCAGCGGAGAAAACACTGAAGCTTTCTTT.

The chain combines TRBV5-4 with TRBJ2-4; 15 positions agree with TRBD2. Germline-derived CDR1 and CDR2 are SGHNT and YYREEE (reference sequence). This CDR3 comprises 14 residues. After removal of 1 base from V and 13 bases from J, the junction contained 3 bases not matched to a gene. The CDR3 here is CASSLRTSGGEQYF. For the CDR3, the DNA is TGTGCCAGCAGCTTGAGGACTAGCGGGGGGGAACAGTACTTC.

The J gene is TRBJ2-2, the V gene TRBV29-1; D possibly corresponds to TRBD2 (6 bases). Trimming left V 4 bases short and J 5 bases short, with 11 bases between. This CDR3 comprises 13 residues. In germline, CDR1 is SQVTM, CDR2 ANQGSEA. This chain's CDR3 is CSVALARTGELFF. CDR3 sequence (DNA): TGCAGCGTTGCTCTAGCGAGAACCGGGGAGCTGTTTTTT.

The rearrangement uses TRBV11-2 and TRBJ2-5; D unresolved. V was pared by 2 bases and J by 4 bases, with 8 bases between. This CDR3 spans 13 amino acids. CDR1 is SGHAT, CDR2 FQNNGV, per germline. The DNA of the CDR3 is TGTGCCAGCAGCTTATTCGTATCAGAGACCCAGTACTTC. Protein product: CASSLFVSETQYF. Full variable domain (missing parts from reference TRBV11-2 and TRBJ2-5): EAGVAQSPRYKIIEKRQSVAFWCNPISGHATLYWYQQILGQGPKLLIQFQNNGVVDDSQLPKDRFSAERLKGVDSTLKIQPAKLEDSAVYLCASSLFVSETQYFGPGTRLLVL.